This T cell receptor (beta chain) was documented in a study of cytomegalovirus exposure and HLA in healthy donors. As regards this clone: What it recognizes is unknown.

Findings of the study overall: Several of the most significant clusters appeared linked to common viral pathogens, based on a later analysis.

The PCR contained 60 Vbeta and 13 Jbeta primers. Only in-frame clones appear in the TCRdb table, and some are missing; sequencing was by immunoSEQ multiplex PCR. The table shows about 130,000 clones, with roughly 78% occurring only once. The V gene end was trimmed by 5 bases and the J gene end by 0 bases; junction bases not matched to a gene: 5. The germline V gene encodes CDR1 SGHNT and CDR2 YYREEE (reference sequence). The CDR3 length is 15 residues. The sample consisted of PBMCs. The receptor was derived from a middle-aged man in good health and CMV-seronegative. The rearrangement uses TRBV5-4 and TRBJ2-1; 7 bases map to TRBD2. CDR3 DNA sequence: TGTGCCAGCAGAGTTCGGGGGGACTCCTACAATGAGCAGTTCTTC. Its protein product is CASRVRGDSYNEQFF.